What follows is one T cell receptor beta chain and its context. Its antigen is not identified. Naive CD8 cells comprised CD45RO-negative, CCR7-positively selected cells, excluding terminally differentiated effector memory CD45RA+ cells. Only Caucasian adults living in Nashville, Tennessee made up the donor group. V dropped 3 bases and J dropped 7; count of bases not matched to a gene: 12. The CDR3 is 15 amino acids. CDR1 is MNHNS and CDR2 is SASEGT in the germline V gene. Generated by immunoSEQ multiplex PCR, the TCRdb table keeps only in-frame clones and is missing some. The sample lists about 2.1 million clones; over 85% were seen once. The sample originates from a study of shared clonotypes between healthy human individuals. At the level of the study: Each donor's CD4 naive and CD4 memory cells filled three plates apiece, CD8 naive two, and CD8 memory one.

Study findings and constraints: About 4.5% of naive CD4 clonotypes were common to a few donors.

The rearrangement links TRBV6-1 to TRBJ2-7, with 7 bases that match TRBD1. The sequencing sample was made of naive CD8+ T cells from PBMCs. This sequence originates from a man aged 18 to 30 in good health. Some clones in this sample may be carry-over from other donors' samples. The CDR3 here is CASSDQGQTPGEQYF. CDR3 bases: TGTGCCAGCAGTGACCAGGGACAGACCCCTGGTGAGCAGTACTTC.